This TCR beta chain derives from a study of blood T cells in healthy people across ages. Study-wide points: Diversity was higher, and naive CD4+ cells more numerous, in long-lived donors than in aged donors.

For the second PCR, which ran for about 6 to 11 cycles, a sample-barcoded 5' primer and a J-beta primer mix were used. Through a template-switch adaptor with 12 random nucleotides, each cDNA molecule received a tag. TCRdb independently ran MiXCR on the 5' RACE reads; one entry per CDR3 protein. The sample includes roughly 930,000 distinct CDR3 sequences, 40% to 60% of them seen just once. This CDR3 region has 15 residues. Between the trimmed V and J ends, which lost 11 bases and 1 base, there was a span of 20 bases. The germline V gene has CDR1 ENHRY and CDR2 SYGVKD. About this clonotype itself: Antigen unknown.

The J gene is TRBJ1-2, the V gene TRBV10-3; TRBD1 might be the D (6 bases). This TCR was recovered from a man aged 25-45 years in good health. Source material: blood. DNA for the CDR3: TGTGCCGTCCTACGGGACACTTCACTTAACTATGGCTACACCTTC. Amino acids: CAVLRDTSLNYGYTF.